This T cell receptor beta chain is drawn from a study of cytomegalovirus exposure and HLA in healthy donors. Study-level points and caveats: About 87% or about 30% of the time was how often most TCR beta V segments were productive, according to an earlier analysis.

With 60 Vbeta and 13 Jbeta primers, the PCR was carried out. Only in-frame clones appear in the TCRdb table, and some are missing; sequencing was by immunoSEQ multiplex PCR. The table has roughly 150,000 clones, 80% seen once. CDR1 and CDR2 from the germline V gene are MDHEN and SYDVKM. There are 14 residues in the CDR3. With regard to this clone: Its specificity is not known.

The sample was PBMCs. This receptor was identified in a female donor in good health and CMV-seronegative. The V and J genes are TRBV28 and TRBJ2-1; the match to TRBD2 covers 14 bases. The CDR3 here is CATARTSGRNEQFF. CDR3 DNA sequence: TGTGCTACCGCTCGGACTAGCGGGAGGAATGAGCAGTTCTTC.